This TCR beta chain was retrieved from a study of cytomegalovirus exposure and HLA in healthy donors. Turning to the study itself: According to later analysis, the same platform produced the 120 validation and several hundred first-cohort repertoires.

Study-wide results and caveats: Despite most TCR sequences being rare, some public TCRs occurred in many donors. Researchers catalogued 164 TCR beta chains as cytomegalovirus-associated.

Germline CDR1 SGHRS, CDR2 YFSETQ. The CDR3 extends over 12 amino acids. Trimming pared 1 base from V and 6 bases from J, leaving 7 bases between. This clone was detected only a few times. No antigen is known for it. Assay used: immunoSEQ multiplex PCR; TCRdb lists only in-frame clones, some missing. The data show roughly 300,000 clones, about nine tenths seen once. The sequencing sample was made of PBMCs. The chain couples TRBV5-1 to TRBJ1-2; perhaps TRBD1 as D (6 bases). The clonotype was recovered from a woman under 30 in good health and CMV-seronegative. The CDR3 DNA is TGCGCCAGCAGCTTGACAGGGCATGGCTACACCTTC. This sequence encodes CASSLTGHGYTF.